Here is one T cell receptor (beta chain) with its context. Its antigen is unknown. Germline CDR1 is MDHEN and CDR2 is SYDVKM. Between the trimmed V and J ends, which lost 4 bases and 3 bases, there was a span of 22 bases. The CDR3 is made up of 17 amino acids. The sample belongs to a study of T cell repertoires in cytomegalovirus infection. On the study more broadly: Shared public TCR beta signatures pointed to both CMV infection and a matching HLA type. Regarding the study as a whole: HLA-C-restricted CMV clonotypes gave the most frequent clonotype in two of eight donors.

TCRdb used MiXCR to reprocess the reads, holding one entry per CDR3 protein. The sample lists some 450,000 distinct CDR3 sequences; under 40% were seen once. The receptor was isolated from a human donor in good health (CMV status not recorded). Some clones in this sample may be carry-over from other donors' samples. The sequenced material came from PBMCs. V usage is TRBV28 and J usage is TRBJ2-7; the D call may be TRBD1 or TRBD2 (5 bases each). The CDR3, as DNA: TGTGCCAGCAGTTCCCGTTGGTGGCAGAGAGGGGACTACGAGCAGTACTTC. Translating gives CASSSRWWQRGDYEQYF.